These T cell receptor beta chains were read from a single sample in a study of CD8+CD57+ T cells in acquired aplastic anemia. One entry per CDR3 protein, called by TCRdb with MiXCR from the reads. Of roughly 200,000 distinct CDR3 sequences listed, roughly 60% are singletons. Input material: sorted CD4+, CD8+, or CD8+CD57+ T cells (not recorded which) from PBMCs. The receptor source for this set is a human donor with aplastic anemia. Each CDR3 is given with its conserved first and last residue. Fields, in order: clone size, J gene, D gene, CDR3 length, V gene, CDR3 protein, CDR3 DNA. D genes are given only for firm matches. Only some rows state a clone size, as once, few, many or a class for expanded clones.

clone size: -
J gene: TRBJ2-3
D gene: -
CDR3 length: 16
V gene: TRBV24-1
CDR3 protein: CATSDRDRAITDTQYF
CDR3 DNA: TGTGCCACCAGTGATCGGGACCGAGCCATCACAGATACGCAGTATTTT

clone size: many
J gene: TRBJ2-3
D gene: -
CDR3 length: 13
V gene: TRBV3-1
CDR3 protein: CASSQDGQDTQYF
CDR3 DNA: TGTGCCAGCAGCCAAGACGGTCAAGATACGCAGTATTTT

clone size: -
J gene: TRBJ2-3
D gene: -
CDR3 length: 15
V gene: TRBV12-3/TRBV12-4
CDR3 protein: CASSSFKTSTDTQYF
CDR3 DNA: TGTGCCAGCAGTTCCTTCAAAACTAGCACAGATACGCAGTATTTT

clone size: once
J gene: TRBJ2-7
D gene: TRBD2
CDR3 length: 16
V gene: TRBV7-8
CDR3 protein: CASTTSMRGTSYEQYF
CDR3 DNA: TGTGCCAGCACCACCTCAATGCGGGGGACGTCCTACGAGCAGTACTTC

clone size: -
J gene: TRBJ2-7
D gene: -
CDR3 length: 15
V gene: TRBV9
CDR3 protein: CASSVGVGAIGEQYF
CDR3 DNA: TGTGCCAGCAGCGTAGGAGTCGGGGCTATAGGCGAGCAGTACTTC

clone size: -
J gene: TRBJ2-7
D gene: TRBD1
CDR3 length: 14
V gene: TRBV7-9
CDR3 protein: CASSPRQGASEQYF
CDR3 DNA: TGTGCCAGCAGCCCAAGACAGGGTGCCAGCGAGCAGTACTTC

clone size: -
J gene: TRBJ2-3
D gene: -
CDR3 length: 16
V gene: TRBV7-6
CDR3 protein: CASSLSSGGNTDTQYF
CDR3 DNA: TGCGCCAGCAGCTTAAGTTCGGGGGGCAACACAGATACGCAGTATTTT

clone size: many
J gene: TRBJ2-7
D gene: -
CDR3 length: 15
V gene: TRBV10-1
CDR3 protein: CASSEHRDTTYEQYF
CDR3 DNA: TGCGCCAGCAGTGAGCACCGGGACACGACCTACGAGCAGTACTTC

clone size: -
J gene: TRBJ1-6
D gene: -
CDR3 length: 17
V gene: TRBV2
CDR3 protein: CASSESRGTDYNSPLHF
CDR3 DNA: TGTGCCAGCAGTGAAAGCCGGGGGACTGACTATAATTCACCCCTCCACTTT

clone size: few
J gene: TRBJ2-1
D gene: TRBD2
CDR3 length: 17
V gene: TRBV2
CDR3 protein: CASSRLTSGRAYNEQFF
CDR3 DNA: TGTGCCAGCAGCAGGTTGACTAGCGGGAGGGCCTACAATGAGCAGTTCTTC

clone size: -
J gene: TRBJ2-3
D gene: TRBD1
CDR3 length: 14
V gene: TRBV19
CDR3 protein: CASTRDRGTDTQYF
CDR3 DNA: TGTGCCAGTACCCGGGACAGAGGCACAGATACGCAGTATTTT

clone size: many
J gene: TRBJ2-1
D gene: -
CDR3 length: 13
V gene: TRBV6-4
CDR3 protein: CASSDDLYNEQFF
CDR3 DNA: TGTGCCAGCAGTGACGACTTGTACAATGAGCAGTTCTTC

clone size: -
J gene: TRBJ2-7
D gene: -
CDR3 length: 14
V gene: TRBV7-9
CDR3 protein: CASSLRDVSYEQYF
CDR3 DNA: TGTGCCAGCAGCCTCCGGGACGTCTCCTACGAGCAGTACTTC

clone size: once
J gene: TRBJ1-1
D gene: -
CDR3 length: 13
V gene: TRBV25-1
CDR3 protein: CASTRGFYTEAFF
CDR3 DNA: TGTGCCAGCACCCGAGGATTTTACACTGAAGCTTTCTTT

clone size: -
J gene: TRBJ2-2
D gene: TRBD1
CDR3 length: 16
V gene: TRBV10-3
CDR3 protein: CAISKQGTGGTGELFF
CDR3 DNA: TGTGCCATCAGTAAACAGGGGACAGGAGGGACCGGGGAGCTGTTTTTT

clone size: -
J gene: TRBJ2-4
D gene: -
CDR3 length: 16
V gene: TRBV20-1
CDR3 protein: CSARSGQAQGLNIQYF
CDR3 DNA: TGCAGTGCTAGATCCGGTCAGGCACAGGGACTAAACATTCAGTACTTC

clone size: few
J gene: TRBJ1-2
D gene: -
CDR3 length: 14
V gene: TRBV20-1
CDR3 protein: CSARVSREAYGYTF
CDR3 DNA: TGCAGTGCTAGAGTGAGTCGGGAAGCCTATGGCTACACCTTC

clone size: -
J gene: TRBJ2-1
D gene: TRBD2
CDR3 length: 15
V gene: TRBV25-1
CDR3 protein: CASSEYLAGLNEQFF
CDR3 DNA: TGTGCCAGCAGTGAATACCTAGCGGGGTTGAATGAGCAGTTCTTC

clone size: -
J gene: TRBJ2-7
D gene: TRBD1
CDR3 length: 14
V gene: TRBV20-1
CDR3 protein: CSARDRDRTYEQYF
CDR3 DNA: TGCAGTGCTAGGGACCGGGACAGAACCTACGAGCAGTACTTC

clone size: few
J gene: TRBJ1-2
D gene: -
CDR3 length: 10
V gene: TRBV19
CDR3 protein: CASRSIGYTF
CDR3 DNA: TGTGCCAGTAGATCAATTGGCTACACCTTC

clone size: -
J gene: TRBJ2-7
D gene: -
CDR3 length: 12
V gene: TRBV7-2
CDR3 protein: CASSFEFYEQYF
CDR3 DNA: TGTGCCAGCAGCTTCGAATTCTACGAGCAGTACTTC

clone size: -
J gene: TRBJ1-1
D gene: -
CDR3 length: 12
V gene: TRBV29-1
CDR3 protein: CSVEGNGQEAFF
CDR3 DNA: TGCAGCGTTGAGGGCAATGGCCAAGAAGCTTTCTTT

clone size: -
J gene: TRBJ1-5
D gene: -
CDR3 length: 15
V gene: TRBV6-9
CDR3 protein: CASSEEWWSNQPQHF
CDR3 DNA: TGTGCCAGCAGTGAAGAGTGGTGGTCCAATCAGCCCCAGCATTTT

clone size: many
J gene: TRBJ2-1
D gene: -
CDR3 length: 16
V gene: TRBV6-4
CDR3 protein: CASSDYPGALYNEQFF
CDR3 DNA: TGTGCCAGCAGTGACTATCCCGGGGCCTTGTACAATGAGCAGTTCTTC

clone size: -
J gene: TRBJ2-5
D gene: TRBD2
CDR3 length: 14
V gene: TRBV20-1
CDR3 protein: CSASLGLAQETQYF
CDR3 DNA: TGCAGTGCTAGCCTGGGACTAGCGCAAGAGACCCAGTACTTC

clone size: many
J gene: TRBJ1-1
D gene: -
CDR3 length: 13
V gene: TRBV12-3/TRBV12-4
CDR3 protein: CASSYGGGIEAFF
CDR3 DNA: TGTGCCAGCAGTTACGGCGGGGGGATTGAAGCTTTCTTT

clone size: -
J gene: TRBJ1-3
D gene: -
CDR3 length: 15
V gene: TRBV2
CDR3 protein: CASTRLIVSGNTIYF
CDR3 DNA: TGTGCCAGCACCAGACTCATTGTCTCTGGAAACACCATATATTTT